Included here is one T cell receptor (beta chain) sequence, with context. Its target is unknown. These data come from a study of T cell responses to AZD1222 COVID-19 vaccine. The overall study: Pooling was applied to second doses at about 4 or about 12 weeks. Whole-study results and caveats: The peak T cell response came first, and repertoires were sampled only after it. Unmutated variant regions are reportedly the target of nearly half of TCRs that are spike-specific. Clonal diversity may have been underestimated, and the donors were mostly white British, with more females than males.

Deletions cut 7 bases from V and 5 bases from J, with 13 bases between. The CDR3 is made up of 12 amino acids. Germline CDR1 reads SGHRS; CDR2 reads YFSETQ. Produced via immunoSEQ multiplex PCR; TCRdb's table is partial and in-frame only. The sample holds roughly 100,000 clones, approximately 88% seen once. The gene calls are TRBV5-1 and TRBJ2-7; maybe TRBD2 (5 bases). The sample in question was peripheral blood, obtained on day 0 of AZD1222 vaccination. The sequence was obtained from an adult in good health. The CDR3 nucleotides are TGCGCCAGCCGTACGGGGTCGGACGAGCAGTACTTC. Protein: CASRTGSDEQYF.